Sequencing of this TCR beta chain was carried out in a study of cytomegalovirus exposure and HLA in healthy donors. The study, taken as a whole, reports: Available immune exposure information covered CMV serostatus only. The analysis excluded some indistinguishable V segments, including TRBV6-2 and TRBV6-3. Presence/absence analyses assumed roughly uniform sequencing depth across donors, which may not hold.

As to this clone: Antigen specificity is unknown.

The CDR3 consists of 14 residues. Per germline, CDR1 SNHLY and CDR2 FYNNEI. V lost 6 bases and J 3 bases, leaving 14 bases between the germline ends. Researchers ran the PCR with 60 Vbeta and 13 Jbeta primers. Sequenced by immunoSEQ multiplex PCR; TCRdb stores in-frame clones only, minus some. Of more than 85,000 clones listed, 60% to 80% are singletons. At the time of sampling, donors were nominally healthy, though unrecorded immune exposures were likely. This receptor was taken from a male donor in good health and CMV-seropositive. This chain links TRBV2 with TRBJ2-5, with unresolved D. Sequenced sample: PBMCs. For the CDR3, the DNA is TGTGCCAGCAGGCACGGTCTCGGAGAAGAGACCCAGTACTTC. Protein: CASRHGLGEETQYF.